This entry concerns a single T cell receptor beta chain. Its specificity is not known. Assay used: immunoSEQ multiplex PCR; TCRdb lists only in-frame clones, some missing. The sample has about 160,000 clones, 90% to 97% seen once. CDR3 size: 12 residues. V dropped 7 bases and J dropped 3; count of bases not matched to a gene: 4. Germline assignment: CDR1 SQVTM and CDR2 ANQGSEA. This specimen comes from a study of cytomegalovirus exposure and HLA in healthy donors. On the study more broadly: A later analysis reported the 120 or so validation repertoires used the same platform as the roughly 700 first-cohort repertoires. Study-wide results and caveats: Confirmation was obtained in vitro that three CMV-associated chains are specific for CMV antigens.

This receptor was identified in a woman younger than 35 in good health and CMV-seronegative. Material for sequencing was PBMCs. The rearrangement links TRBV29-1 to TRBJ2-7; 9 nucleotides line up with TRBD1. The CDR3 sequence is CSADRGGYEQYF. CDR3 sequence (DNA): TGCAGCGCGGACAGGGGCGGCTACGAGCAGTACTTC.